The 2 T cell receptor beta chains presented below share a single source sample, sequenced in a study of T cells in Graves' hyperthyroidism and ophthalmopathy. RNA transcripts gave rise to amplified TCR beta CDR3 regions. First-round RT-PCR targeting the TCR CDR3 was performed with the HTBI primer set. TCRdb recomputed calls from the multiplex PCR reads with MiXCR, one row per CDR3 protein. Altogether roughly 750,000 distinct CDR3 sequences are present, about 16% being singletons, with the ten largest covering 8.4%. What was sequenced was blood. All receptors come from a young man with Graves' hyperthyroidism.

The chain employs TRBV20-1 and TRBJ1-4; D perhaps matches TRBD1 (6 bases). CDR1 DFQATT and CDR2 SNEGSKA come from the germline V gene (reference sequence). Trimming stripped 5 bases from V and 7 bases from J, with 17 bases between. The CDR3 loop spans 14 amino acids. DNA for the CDR3: TGCAGTGCTCCAACAGGGCGGCGTGGTGAAAAACTGTTTTTT. It encodes CSAPTGRRGEKLFF.

The chain is built from TRBV4-1 and TRBJ1-1; TRBD1 matches 9 bases. V was clipped by 3 bases and J by 5 bases; unmatched bases: 7. Germline V gene data show CDR1 as MGHRA and CDR2 as YSYEKL. This CDR3 comprises 15 residues. The CDR3 sequence: CASSHQMTGGTEAFF. CDR3 DNA sequence: TGCGCCAGCAGCCACCAAATGACAGGGGGAACTGAAGCTTTCTTT.